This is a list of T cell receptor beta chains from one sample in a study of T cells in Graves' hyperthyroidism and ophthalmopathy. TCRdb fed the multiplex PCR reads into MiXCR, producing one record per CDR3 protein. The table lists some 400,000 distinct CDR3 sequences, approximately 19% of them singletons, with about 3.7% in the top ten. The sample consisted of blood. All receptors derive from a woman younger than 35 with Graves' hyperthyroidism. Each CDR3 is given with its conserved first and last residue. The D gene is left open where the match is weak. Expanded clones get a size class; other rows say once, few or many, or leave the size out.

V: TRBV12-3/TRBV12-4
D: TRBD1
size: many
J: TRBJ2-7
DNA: TGTGCCAGCAGTCCCAACAGGGGAACCTACGAGCAGTACTTC
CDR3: CASSPNRGTYEQYF

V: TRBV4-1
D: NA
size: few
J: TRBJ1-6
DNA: TGCGCCAGCAGCCAACGCTCCCAGGGAAAATCACCCCTCCACTTT
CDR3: CASSQRSQGKSPLHF

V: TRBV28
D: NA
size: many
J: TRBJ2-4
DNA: TGTGCCAGCACCCGTAGGCTGCTAGCCAAAAACATTCAGTACTTC
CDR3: CASTRRLLAKNIQYF

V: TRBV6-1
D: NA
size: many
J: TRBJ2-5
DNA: TGTGCCAGCAGTGAATCCCCCGGGCCGAGGCAAGAGACCCAGTACTTC
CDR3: CASSESPGPRQETQYF

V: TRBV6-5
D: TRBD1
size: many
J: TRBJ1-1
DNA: TGTGCCAGCAGTTATAACCGACAGGGGACAGCTTTCTTT
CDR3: CASSYNRQGTAFF

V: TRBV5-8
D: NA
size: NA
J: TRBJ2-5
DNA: TGTGCCAGCAGCTTGGGTGCAGGGGGGAATCAAGAGACCCAGTACTTC
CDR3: CASSLGAGGNQETQYF

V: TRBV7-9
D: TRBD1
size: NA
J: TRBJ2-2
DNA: TGTGCCAGCAGCCCAGGGGGCGCGGACACCGGGGAGCTGTTTTTT
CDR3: CASSPGGADTGELFF

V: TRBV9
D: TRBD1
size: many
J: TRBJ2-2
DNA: TGTGCCAGCAGCGTAAAGACAGGGATGAACACCGGGGAGCTGTTTTTT
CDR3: CASSVKTGMNTGELFF

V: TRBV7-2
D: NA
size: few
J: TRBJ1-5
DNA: TGTGCCAGCAGCCCCGGGGGTCTCCAGCCCCAGCATTTT
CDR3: CASSPGGLQPQHF

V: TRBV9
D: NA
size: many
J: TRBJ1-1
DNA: TGTGCCAGCAGCGTAAGACTGAACACTGAAGCTTTCTTT
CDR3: CASSVRLNTEAFF

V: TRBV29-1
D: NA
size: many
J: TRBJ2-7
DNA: TGCAGCGTTGGAGGGGCAGGGTTTTATGAGCAGTACTTC
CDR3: CSVGGAGFYEQYF

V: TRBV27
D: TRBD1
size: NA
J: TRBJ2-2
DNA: TGTGCCAGCAAACCTGGACAGGCGAACACCGGGGAGCTGTTTTTT
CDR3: CASKPGQANTGELFF

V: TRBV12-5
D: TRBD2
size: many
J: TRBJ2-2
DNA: TGTGCTAGTGGCACGACTAGCGGGGGCTGGAACACCGGGGAGCTGTTTTTT
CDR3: CASGTTSGGWNTGELFF

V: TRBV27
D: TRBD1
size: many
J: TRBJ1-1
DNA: TGTGCCAGCAGATGGGACAGGGAGAGCGCTGAAGCTTTCTTT
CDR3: CASRWDRESAEAFF

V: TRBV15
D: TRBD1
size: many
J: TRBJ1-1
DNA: TGTGCCACCAGCAGAGGGGGACAGGGTCGATCGGCTTTCTTT
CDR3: CATSRGGQGRSAFF

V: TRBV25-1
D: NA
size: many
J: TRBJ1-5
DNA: TGTGCCAGCAGTTCAACAGGAGGGGATCAGCCCCAGCATTTT
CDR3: CASSSTGGDQPQHF

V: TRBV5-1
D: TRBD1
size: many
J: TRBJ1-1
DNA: TGCGCCAGCAGCTTAGAACAGGGGGCAAACACTGAAGCTTTCTTT
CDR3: CASSLEQGANTEAFF

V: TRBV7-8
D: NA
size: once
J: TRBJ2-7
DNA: TGTGCCAGCACACCAGGGCTGGACGTAAGCTCCTACGAGCAGTACTTC
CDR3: CASTPGLDVSSYEQYF

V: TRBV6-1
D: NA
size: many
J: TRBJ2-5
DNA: TGTGCCAGCACGGGGCAAGAGACCCAGTACTTC
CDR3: CASTGQETQYF

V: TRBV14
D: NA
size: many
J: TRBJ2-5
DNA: TGTGCCAGCAGCCAATACAGCAACGGTCAAGAGACCCAGTACTTC
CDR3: CASSQYSNGQETQYF

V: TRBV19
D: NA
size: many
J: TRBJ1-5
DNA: TGTGCCAGTAGTATAGGGCGAGGAGCACAGCCCCAGCATTTT
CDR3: CASSIGRGAQPQHF

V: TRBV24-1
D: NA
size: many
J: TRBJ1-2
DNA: TGTGCCACCAGTGATTCGACCGCTAACTATGGCTACACCTTC
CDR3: CATSDSTANYGYTF

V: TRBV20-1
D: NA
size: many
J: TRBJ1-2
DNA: TGCAGTGCTAGGGCAACAGGTCCCAACTATGGCTACACCTTC
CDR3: CSARATGPNYGYTF

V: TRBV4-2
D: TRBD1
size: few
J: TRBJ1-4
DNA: TGTGCCAGCAGCCAGACAGGGTGGCCTAATGAAAAACTGTTTTTT
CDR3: CASSQTGWPNEKLFF

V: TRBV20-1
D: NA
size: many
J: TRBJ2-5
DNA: TGCAGTGCTAGAGATAGCAGGGGTTGGGAGACCCAGTACTTC
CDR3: CSARDSRGWETQYF

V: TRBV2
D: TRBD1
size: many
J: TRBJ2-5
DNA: TGTGCCAGCCGGGACAGGAACCTCCGGGAGACCCAGTACTTC
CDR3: CASRDRNLRETQYF

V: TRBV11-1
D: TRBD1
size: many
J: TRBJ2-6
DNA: TGTGCCAGCAGCCTCCCGGCCAGGGGGTTCAGCTCTGGGGCCAACGTCCTGACTTTC
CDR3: CASSLPARGFSSGANVLTF

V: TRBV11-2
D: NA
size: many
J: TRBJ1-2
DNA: TGTGCCAGCAGCTTATACAGTTTTGTGGGGACCTATGGCTACACCTTC
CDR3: CASSLYSFVGTYGYTF

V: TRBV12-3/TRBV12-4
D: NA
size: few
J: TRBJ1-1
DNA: TGTGCCAGCAGTCCTAGGGGCAGGCGCAACACTGAAGCTTTCTTT
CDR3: CASSPRGRRNTEAFF

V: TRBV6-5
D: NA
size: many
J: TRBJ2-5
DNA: TGTGCCAGCAGTTACTCAACAATCCAAGAGGCCCAGTACTTC
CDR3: CASSYSTIQEAQYF

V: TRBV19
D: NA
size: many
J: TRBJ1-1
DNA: TGTGCCAGTAGGCGAACAGGAAAGGGGACTGAAGCTTTCTTT
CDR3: CASRRTGKGTEAFF

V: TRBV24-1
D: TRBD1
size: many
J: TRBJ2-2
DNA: TGTGCCACCAGTGATACCGGGACAGGGGACACCGGGGAGCTGTTTTTT
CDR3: CATSDTGTGDTGELFF

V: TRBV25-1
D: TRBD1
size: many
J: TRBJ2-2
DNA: TGTGCCAGCAGTTCATCCGGGACAGAGTCTACCGGGGAGCTGTTTTTT
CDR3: CASSSSGTESTGELFF

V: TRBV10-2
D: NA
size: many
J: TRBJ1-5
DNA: TGCGCCAGCAAGGTCGCTGGGGGTAGCAATCAGCCCCAGCATTTT
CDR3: CASKVAGGSNQPQHF

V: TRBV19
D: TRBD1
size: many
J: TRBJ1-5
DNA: TGTGCCAGTAGCTCGACAGGGAAGGTTTCTCATCAGCCCCAGCATTTT
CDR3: CASSSTGKVSHQPQHF

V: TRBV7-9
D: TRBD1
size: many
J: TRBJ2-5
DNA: TGTGCCAGCAGCCCTGGACAGGGCGGAGGGGAGACCCAGTACTTC
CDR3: CASSPGQGGGETQYF

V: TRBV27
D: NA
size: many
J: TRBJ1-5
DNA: TGTGCCAGCAGTTTATGGTCAAGTAGCAATCAGCCCCAGCATTTT
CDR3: CASSLWSSSNQPQHF

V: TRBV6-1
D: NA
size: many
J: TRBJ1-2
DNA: TGTGCCAGCAGTGAAGCGCGGGGGTTTTATGGCTACACCTTC
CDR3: CASSEARGFYGYTF

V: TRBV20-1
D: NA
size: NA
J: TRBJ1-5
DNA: TGCAGTGCTAGTAAGGCAGGAGGGAACAATCAGCCCCAGCATTTT
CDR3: CSASKAGGNNQPQHF

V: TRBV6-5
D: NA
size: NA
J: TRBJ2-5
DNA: TGTGCCAGCAAAGGACTACAAGAGACCCAGTACTTC
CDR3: CASKGLQETQYF

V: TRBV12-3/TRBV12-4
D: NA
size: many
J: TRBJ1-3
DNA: TGTGCCAGCAGCCAGCCTATTGGAAACACCATATATTTT
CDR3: CASSQPIGNTIYF

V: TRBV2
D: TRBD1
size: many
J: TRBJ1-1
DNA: TGTGCCAGCAGCCATGGGCAGGGGGAAGCTGAAGCTTTCTTT
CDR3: CASSHGQGEAEAFF

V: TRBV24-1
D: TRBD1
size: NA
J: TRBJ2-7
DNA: TGTGCCACCAGTGATTCACAGGGGTCCTACGAGCAGTACTTC
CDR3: CATSDSQGSYEQYF

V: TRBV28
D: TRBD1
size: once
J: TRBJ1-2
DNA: TGTGCCAGCAGCCGGTACAGGGGGCAGGGCTACACCTTC
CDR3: CASSRYRGQGYTF

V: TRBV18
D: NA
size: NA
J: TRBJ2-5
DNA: TGTGCCAGCTCGCCCGAAGCGGGGACCCAGTACTTC
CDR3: CASSPEAGTQYF